A single sample is the source of the 4 T cell receptor beta chains below, sequenced in a study of cytomegalovirus exposure and HLA in healthy donors. 13 Jbeta primers and 60 Vbeta primers were used for the PCR. Sequencing used immunoSEQ multiplex PCR; TCRdb keeps in-frame clones, though not all of them. The repertoire consists of about 190,000 clones, with around three quarters occurring once and the leading ten covering less than 2%. Sequencing input: PBMCs. These receptors came from a woman aged 18-30 years in good health and CMV-seronegative.

The chain links TRBV10-3 to TRBJ1-5; D remains unclear. Trimming left V 6 bases short and J 0 bases short, with 6 bases between. CDR3 size: 13 residues. Germline assignment: CDR1 ENHRY and CDR2 SYGVKD. Written as DNA, the CDR3 is TGTGCCATCAGGAGTGATAGCAATCAGCCCCAGCATTTT. Its protein product is CAIRSDSNQPQHF.

The genes are TRBV13 and TRBJ2-7; 8 bases map to TRBD1. This CDR3 is built from 14 residues. Losses at the gene ends were 3 bases for V and 3 bases for J; bases not matched to a gene: 4. The V gene's germline CDR1 is PRHDT and CDR2 FYEKMQ (reference sequence). The CDR3 region is CASSFPGGSYEQYF. CDR3 DNA: TGTGCCAGCAGCTTCCCAGGGGGCAGCTACGAGCAGTACTTC.

V and J are TRBV19 and TRBJ2-5, with 7 nucleotides matching TRBD1. V lost 1 base to trimming and J lost 5 bases; unmatched junction nucleotides: 10. CDR1 and CDR2 (germline): LNHDA, SQIVND (reference sequence). CDR3 length equals 16 residues. CDR3 sequence: CASSIGGTGVGETQYF. CDR3 nucleotides: TGTGCCAGTAGTATAGGCGGTACAGGGGTAGGGGAGACCCAGTACTTC.

CDR3 protein: CASSLWTGRNEQFF. The CDR3 region has the DNA TGTGCCAGCAGCTTATGGACAGGGAGGAATGAGCAGTTCTTC. The chain recombines TRBV7-9 with TRBJ2-1, with 8 bases fitting TRBD1. The length of the CDR3 is 14 residues. Germline V gene lookup returns CDR1 SEHNR and CDR2 FQNEAQ (reference sequence). Unmatched junction bases numbered 4, after V lost 2 bases and J lost 7 bases.